This entry features one TCR beta chain sequence. Its antigen is as yet unknown. This sample is part of a study of T cells in tuberculosis. Study observations and caveats: Classification accuracy was 85% to 90% (AUROC around 0.9) with the GMM-specific repertoire.

Per the germline V gene, CDR1 is SGHAT and CDR2 is FQNNGV. This CDR3 comprises 14 residues. J lost 2 bases, V lost 4 bases, and 5 bases had no gene match. Produced via immunoSEQ multiplex PCR; TCRdb's table is partial and in-frame only. The sample lists 30,000 to 45,000 clones; 85% to 95% were seen once. Unsorted cryopreserved PBMC were sequenced, averaging around 99,000 T cells per clinical donor. Sequences were obtained from PBMCs. This TCR was recovered from a donor between 10 and 29 years old with latent tuberculosis or without tuberculosis infection. The V and J genes are TRBV11-2 and TRBJ2-7, with 7 bases identical to TRBD2. Written as DNA, the CDR3 is TGTGCCAGCAGCTCCCAGGGAGGGCCCTACGAGCAGTACTTC. Translating gives CASSSQGGPYEQYF. Together with reference TRBV11-2 and TRBJ2-7, the CDR3 gives the full variable domain: EAGVAQSPRYKIIEKRQSVAFWCNPISGHATLYWYQQILGQGPKLLIQFQNNGVVDDSQLPKDRFSAERLKGVDSTLKIQPAKLEDSAVYLCASSSQGGPYEQYFGPGTRLTVT.